This TCR beta chain was recovered during a study of graft-versus-host responses after intestinal transplantation. Study at large: Recipients had multivisceral, liver-intestinal, or isolated intestinal transplants. Induction with anti-thymocyte globulin, then tacrolimus and steroids for roughly three years, was given to all recipients.

The protocol was immunoSEQ multiplex PCR, while the TCRdb copy is restricted to in-frame clones and leaves out a portion. The table has approximately 20,000 clones, 75% to 90% seen once. Overall study results and limits: Allograft clonal ratios (graft-versus-host to host-versus-graft) were high in patients who had graft-donor T cell macrochimerism. Some GvH clones appeared in ileal mucosa or blood before recipient bone marrow.

Turning to this clone: Its antigen is undetermined.

CDR1 SGDLS and CDR2 YYNGEE come from the germline V gene. Trimming removed 0 bases from V and 2 bases from J, with 8 bases in between. There are 14 residues in the CDR3. The sequence derives from a human patient who received an intestinal transplant, so some T cells may come from the graft donor. The sample in question was PBMCs, obtained just over 64 days after intestinal transplantation. J is TRBJ2-5 and V is TRBV9; a weak D match, TRBD2 (5 bases). Here the CDR3 DNA reads TGTGCCAGCAGCGTAGGGACTTTTCAAGAGACCCAGTACTTC. Its translation is CASSVGTFQETQYF.